The 5 T cell receptor beta chains reported below all come from one sample, sequenced in a study of T cells after posttransplantation cyclophosphamide. Only in-frame clones appear in the TCRdb table, and some are missing; sequencing was by immunoSEQ multiplex PCR. The table lists 25,000 to 30,000 clones, with no singletons. The sample taken for sequencing was PBMCs. The receptors were gathered from a man in his forties or fifties in good health, CMV-negative, and a related stem cell transplant donor.

This clone was seen repeatedly, ten times or more. The chain links TRBV9 to TRBJ2-5, with TRBD2 matching 14 bases. This CDR3 has 15 amino acids. Trimming at V came to 4 bases and at J to 5 bases, leaving 4 bases not matched to a gene. Germline loops: CDR1 SGDLS, CDR2 YYNGEE. CDR3 sequence (DNA): TGTGCCAGCAGCACCCGGACTAGCGGGAGGGAGACCCAGTACTTC. This sequence encodes CASSTRTSGRETQYF. Supplemented by reference TRBV9 and TRBJ2-5, the full variable domain reads DSGVTQTPKHLITATGQRVTLRCSPRSGDLSVYWYQQSLDQGLQFLIQYYNGEERAKGNILERFSAQQFPDLHSELNLSSLELGDSALYFCASSTRTSGRETQYFGPGTRLLVL.

This clone was counted ten times or more. The chain combines TRBV4-1 with TRBJ1-1; tentative D call: TRBD1 (6 bases). Germline V CDR1 and CDR2: MGHRA, YSYEKL. The CDR3 is 14 amino acids. With 5 bases removed from V and 0 bases from J, the gap between germline ends came to 10 bases. CDR3 nucleotides: TGCGCCAGCAGCGGTACAGGGTTGAACACTGAAGCTTTCTTT. This sequence encodes CASSGTGLNTEAFF.

This clone was seen at least ten times. CDR3 loop: CASSLLAGETQVELFF. CDR3 nucleotide sequence: TGTGCCAGCAGCTTATTGGCGGGGGAGACCCAGGTGGAGCTGTTTTTT. This chain uses TRBV7-3 with TRBJ2-2; 7 bases align to TRBD2. The V gene's germline CDR1 is SGHTA and CDR2 FQGTGA. J gave up 10 bases and V 2 bases, and 13 bases lay outside the gene matches. This CDR3 is built from 16 residues.

In this sample, this clone turned up many times. The chain couples TRBV2 to TRBJ2-6; D gene ambiguous. The CDR3 loop spans 14 amino acids. V lost 8 bases and J lost 0, with 8 bases in between. Germline assignment: CDR1 SNHLY and CDR2 FYNNEI. The CDR3 DNA reads TGTGCCAGCGCCCCCAGCTCTGGGGCCAACGTCCTGACTTTC. This encodes CASAPSSGANVLTF.

This clone was picked up many times. Written as DNA, the CDR3 is TGCAGCGTCAGACCTAGCGGGGGGAACACCGGGGAGCTGTTTTTT. This encodes CSVRPSGGNTGELFF. The V call is TRBV29-1, the J call TRBJ2-2; 10 bases are a match to TRBD2. V lost 6 bases, J lost 1 base, and 5 bases stayed unmatched. The CDR3 spans 15 residues. The germline V gene has CDR1 SQVTM and CDR2 ANQGSEA.